This is a list of T cell receptor beta chains from one sample in a study of blood T cell repertoires in COVID-19. This table comes from immunoSEQ multiplex PCR, and its TCRdb copy is limited to in-frame clones, with some not included. The table shows around 500,000 clones, with roughly 90% occurring only once. The sample comprised PBMCs or T cells enriched from blood (not recorded which). The receptors were sampled from a woman aged 40 to 49 who had recovered from COVID-19. Each CDR3 is given without its conserved first and last residue. The D gene is left open where the match is weak.

.	TRBJ1-5	TRBV3-1/TRBV3-2	ASSPQQGWQPQH
.	TRBJ1-4	TRBV29-1	SGCDSNEKLF
TRBD2	TRBJ2-1	TRBV27	ASSLSKIRTRSPEQF
TRBD1	TRBJ1-6	TRBV3-1/TRBV3-2	ASSRQGSYNSPLH
TRBD1	TRBJ1-2	TRBV4-1	ASSQGTGVSLYGYT
TRBD1	TRBJ2-7	TRBV7-2	ASSLLRDRGREQY
.	TRBJ1-1	TRBV5-6	ASSSRGYRYMNTEAF
TRBD1	TRBJ2-5	TRBV28	ASRERDRGPETQY
.	TRBJ1-4	TRBV18	ASSQGAGEKLF
TRBD1	TRBJ2-4	TRBV5-4	ASSLQGAFRNIQY
.	TRBJ1-5	TRBV11-2	ASSLRGGGGNQPQH